One sample yielded the 20 T cell receptor beta chains listed below, sequenced in a study of T-cell memory formation after mild COVID-19. TCRdb used MiXCR to reprocess the 5' RACE reads, holding one entry per CDR3 protein. The table lists about 210,000 distinct CDR3 sequences, 27% of them singletons, with 11% in the top ten. Input material: PBMCs or a T cell subset sorted from them (not recorded which). The receptors come from an adult woman who had mild COVID-19 (a few samples of this study predate the infection). Cell type and time point are not known.

The chain combines TRBV29-1 with TRBJ2-7; 9 bases agree with TRBD1. V trimming: 6 bases; J trimming: 5 bases; junction bases outside the gene matches: 2. From germline, CDR1 is SQVTM and CDR2 ANQGSEA. There are 11 residues in the CDR3. The DNA of the CDR3 is TGCAGCGTAACAGGGGGCCACGAGCAGTACTTC. As protein: CSVTGGHEQYF.

This clonotype was detected only a few times. This sequence joins TRBV6-5 and TRBJ2-1, with D possibly matching TRBD2 (5 bases). Trimming removed 0 bases at V and 12 bases at J, with 12 bases between. The CDR3 has 13 residues. From germline, CDR1 is MNHEY and CDR2 SVGAGI. The CDR3 DNA is TGTGCCAGCAGTTACTCGTCGAGGGCTGGGCAGTTCTTC. Its protein product is CASSYSSRAGQFF.

As DNA, the CDR3 is TGTGCCAGCAGGGACCGGGGGGACACTGAAGCTTTCTTT. As protein: CASRDRGDTEAFF. The chain carries TRBV7-9 and TRBJ1-1; D is perhaps TRBD1 (5 bases). Germline assignment: CDR1 SEHNR and CDR2 FQNEAQ (reference sequence). The CDR3 contains 13 residues. V was pared by 6 bases and J by 3 bases, with 11 bases between.

The genes are TRBV30 and TRBJ1-2, with 11 nucleotides matching TRBD1. V dropped 0 bases and J dropped 7; count of bases not matched to a gene: 13. The CDR3 has 17 amino acids. Germline values: CDR1 GTSNPN, CDR2 SVGIG (reference sequence). The CDR3 reads CAWSVPGTGGRLRGYTF. The CDR3, as DNA: TGTGCCTGGAGTGTACCCGGGACAGGGGGACGTCTTCGTGGCTACACCTTC.

The chain combines TRBV6-1 with TRBJ1-5; the match to TRBD1 covers 7 bases. The CDR3 is 17 residues long. Trimming removed 1 base from V and 4 bases from J; junction bases left unmatched: 10. Germline-derived CDR1 and CDR2 are MNHNS and SASEGT. The CDR3 spells CASSEEIWRGRNQPQHF. The DNA of the CDR3 is TGTGCCAGCAGTGAAGAAATTTGGAGGGGGCGAAATCAGCCCCAGCATTTT.

The chain has TRBV20-1 and TRBJ1-1; 10 bases are a match to TRBD1. CDR1 DFQATT and CDR2 SNEGSKA come from the germline V gene (reference sequence). The CDR3 runs to 13 residues. Trimming at V came to 6 bases and at J to 1 base, leaving 2 bases not matched to a gene. CDR3 protein: CSAGQGGNTEAFF. The DNA of the CDR3 is TGCAGTGCCGGACAGGGGGGGAACACTGAAGCTTTCTTT.

The chain links TRBV3-1 to TRBJ2-7, with no clear D. V lost 3 bases and J 3 bases, leaving 15 bases between the germline ends. Germline V CDR1 and CDR2: LGHDT, YNNKEL (reference sequence). CDR3 size: 15 residues. The CDR3, as DNA: TGTGCCAGCAGCCAGGATGGGGTTTCCGACTACGAGCAGTACTTC. It specifies CASSQDGVSDYEQYF.

In its sample, this clonotype was seen a few times. V gene TRBV27 combines with J gene TRBJ1-1; D ambiguous. The CDR3 loop spans 14 amino acids. The germline V and J ends were trimmed by 5 bases and 0 bases, with 10 bases remaining between them. Germline V gives CDR1 MNHEY, CDR2 SMNVEV (reference sequence). CDR3 residues: CASSPTRLNTEAFF. As DNA, the CDR3 is TGTGCCAGCAGTCCAACGAGACTGAACACTGAAGCTTTCTTT.

This clonotype was detected only a few times. The chain is built from TRBV24-1 and TRBJ2-1, with TRBD2 matching over 9 bases. CDR1 and CDR2 from the germline V gene are KGHDR and SFDVKD. The CDR3 loop spans 14 amino acids. V lost 5 bases, J lost 9 bases, and 7 bases stayed unmatched. The chain's CDR3 is CATSGAGGLGEQFF. The CDR3 bases are TGTGCCACCAGTGGAGCGGGAGGTCTCGGTGAGCAGTTCTTC.

This clonotype was observed a few times. The genes are TRBV5-4 and TRBJ1-1; 10 bases align to TRBD1. CDR1 and CDR2 from the germline V gene are SGHNT and YYREEE (reference sequence). V shed 4 bases and J 1 base; nucleotides not matched to a gene: 1. The CDR3 has 14 residues. This CDR3 is CASSRDRGNTEAFF. CDR3 DNA: TGTGCCAGCAGCCGGGACAGGGGGAACACTGAAGCTTTCTTT.

The gene calls are TRBV9 and TRBJ1-2, with 8 nucleotides matching TRBD1. Germline CDR1 and CDR2: SGDLS and YYNGEE. The CDR3 contains 16 residues. The V and J ends lost 2 bases and 6 bases, in that order; junction bases with no gene match: 12. The CDR3 here is CASSVPRTGIFHGYTF. Here the CDR3 DNA reads TGTGCCAGCAGCGTCCCAAGGACAGGGATTTTCCATGGCTACACCTTC.

This clonotype has a handful of counts. The gene calls are TRBV20-1 and TRBJ2-3, with 10 positions matching TRBD2. CDR3 length equals 15 residues. J lost 4 bases, V lost 1 base, and 5 bases had no gene match. Germline V CDR1 and CDR2: DFQATT, SNEGSKA (reference sequence). The CDR3 DNA is TGCAGTGCTAGAGCCGGGACTAGCGTAGCAGATACGCAGTATTTT. Protein product: CSARAGTSVADTQYF.

This clonotype was seen only a few times. This chain connects TRBV6-6 to TRBJ2-3; D is undetermined. The CDR3 is made up of 11 amino acids. Germline values: CDR1 MNHNY, CDR2 SVGAGI (reference sequence). Trimming pared 4 bases from V and 7 bases from J, leaving 6 bases between. This CDR3 is CASSSQNTQYF. In nucleotides, the CDR3 is TGTGCCAGCAGTTCGCAGAATACGCAGTATTTT.

This clonotype was counted only a few times. The chain combines TRBV3-1 with TRBJ2-2; no definite D call. This CDR3 comprises 15 residues. Trimming cost V 0 bases and J 0 bases, with 5 bases left between them. Germline V CDR1 and CDR2: LGHDT, YNNKEL (reference sequence). DNA for the CDR3: TGTGCCAGCAGCCAAGATCAGGCGAACACCGGGGAGCTGTTTTTT. Encoded protein: CASSQDQANTGELFF. Full variable domain (rest looked up from reference TRBV3-1 and TRBJ2-2): DTAVSQTPKYLVTQMGNDKSIKCEQNLGHDTMYWYKQDSKKFLKIMFSYNNKELIINETVPNRFSPKSPDKAHLNLHINSLELGDSAVYFCASSQDQANTGELFFGEGSRLTVL.

V and J are TRBV12-5 and TRBJ2-2, with TRBD1 matching over 9 bases. CDR1 and CDR2 (germline): LGHNT, FRNRAP. This CDR3 is built from 15 residues. The V segment lost 6 bases and the J segment 8 bases; nucleotides outside the gene matches: 10. The DNA for the CDR3 is TGTGCTAGTGGCAATCAACAGGGGGCAGCGGGGGAGCTGTTTTTT. This gives the protein CASGNQQGAAGELFF.

This clonotype was counted only a few times. The rearrangement joins TRBV20-1 to TRBJ2-1; 9 nucleotides agree with TRBD2. The CDR3 has 15 amino acids. Losses at the gene ends were 6 bases for V and 1 base for J; bases not matched to a gene: 7. Germline V gene data show CDR1 as DFQATT and CDR2 as SNEGSKA (reference sequence). CDR3 sequence: CSAPGSGRSYNEQFF. The CDR3 DNA reads TGCAGTGCCCCGGGGAGCGGGAGGTCCTACAATGAGCAGTTCTTC.

The chain couples TRBV6-2 or TRBV6-3 to TRBJ2-3, with D perhaps TRBD1 or TRBD2 (5 bases each). V was clipped by 6 bases and J by 2 bases, with 18 bases between them. The CDR3 length is 16 residues. CDR1 MNHEY and CDR2 SVGEGT come from the germline V gene. CDR3 bases: TGTGCCAGCAGCCGCCCCCTGGGGACCTACACAGATACGCAGTATTTT. Residues: CASSRPLGTYTDTQYF.

This clonotype was counted a few times. V gene TRBV6-5 combines with J gene TRBJ2-2; 10 bases align to TRBD1. V lost 4 bases to trimming and J lost 7 bases; unmatched junction nucleotides: 6. The CDR3 runs 15 residues. Germline CDR1 MNHEY, CDR2 SVGAGI. In nucleotides, the CDR3 is TGTGCCAGCAGTTTCGACAGGGGGCCGAACGGGGAGCTGTTTTTT. Amino acids: CASSFDRGPNGELFF.

This clonotype was found many times. The junction and the germline gene differ at one end; a read error may be behind it. The rearrangement joins TRBV7-9 to TRBJ2-6; D gene uncertain. This CDR3 region has 12 residues. Germline V gene sequence: CDR1 SEHNR, CDR2 FQNEAQ (reference sequence). The CDR3 region is CASSLGANVLTF. The CDR3 bases are TGCGCCAGCAGCCTGGGGGCCAACGTCCTGACTTTC.

This clonotype occurred a few times. The chain uses TRBV11-2 and TRBJ1-1; the D gene is possibly TRBD1 (5 bases). The germline V gene encodes CDR1 SGHAT and CDR2 FQNNGV. V lost 3 bases and J 7 bases, leaving 12 bases between the germline ends. This CDR3 contains 13 residues. In DNA form, the CDR3 reads TGTGCCAGCAGCTTCTCAATGGGGGGTGAAGCTTTCTTT. This codes for CASSFSMGGEAFF.